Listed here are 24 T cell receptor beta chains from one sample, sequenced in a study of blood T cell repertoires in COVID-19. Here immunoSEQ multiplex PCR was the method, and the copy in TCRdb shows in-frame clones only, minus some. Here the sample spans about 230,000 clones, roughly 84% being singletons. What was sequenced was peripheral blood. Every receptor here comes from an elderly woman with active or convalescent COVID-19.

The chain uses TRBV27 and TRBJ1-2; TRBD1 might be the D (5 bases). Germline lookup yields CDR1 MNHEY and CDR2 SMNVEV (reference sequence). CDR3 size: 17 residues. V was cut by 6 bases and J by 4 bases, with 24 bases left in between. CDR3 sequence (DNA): TGTGCCAGCAGCCATCGGGCCGGGCAGGGAAAAGTCTATGGCTACACCTTC. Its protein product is CASSHRAGQGKVYGYTF.

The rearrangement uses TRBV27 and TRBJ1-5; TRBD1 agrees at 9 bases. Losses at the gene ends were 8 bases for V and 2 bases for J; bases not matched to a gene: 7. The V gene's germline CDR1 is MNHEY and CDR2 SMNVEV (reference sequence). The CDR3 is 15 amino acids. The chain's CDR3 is CASATGGAGNQPQHF. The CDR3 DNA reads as TGTGCCAGCGCTACAGGGGGCGCAGGCAATCAGCCCCAGCATTTT.

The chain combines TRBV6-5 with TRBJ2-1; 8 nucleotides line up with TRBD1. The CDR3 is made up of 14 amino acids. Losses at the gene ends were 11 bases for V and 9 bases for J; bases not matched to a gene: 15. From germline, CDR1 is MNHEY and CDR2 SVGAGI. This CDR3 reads CAGTQGDLRGEQFF. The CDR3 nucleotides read TGTGCCGGAACACAGGGGGATTTGCGGGGTGAGCAGTTCTTC.

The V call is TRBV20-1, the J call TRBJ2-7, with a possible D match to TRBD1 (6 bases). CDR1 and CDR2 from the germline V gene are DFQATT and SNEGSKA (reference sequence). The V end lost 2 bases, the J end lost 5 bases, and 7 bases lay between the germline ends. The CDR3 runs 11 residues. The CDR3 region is CSARYRDEQYF. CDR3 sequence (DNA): TGCAGTGCTAGATACAGGGACGAGCAGTACTTC.

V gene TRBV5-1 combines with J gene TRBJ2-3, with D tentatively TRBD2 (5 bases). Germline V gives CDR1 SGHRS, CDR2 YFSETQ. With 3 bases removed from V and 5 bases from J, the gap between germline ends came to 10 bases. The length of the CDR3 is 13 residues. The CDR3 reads CASSYPGEDTQYF. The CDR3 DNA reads TGCGCCAGCAGCTACCCCGGGGAAGATACGCAGTATTTT.

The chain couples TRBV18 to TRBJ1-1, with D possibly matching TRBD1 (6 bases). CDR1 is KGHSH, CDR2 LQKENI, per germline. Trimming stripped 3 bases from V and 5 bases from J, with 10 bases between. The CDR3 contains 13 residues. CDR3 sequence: CASSPQGQTEAFF. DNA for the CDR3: TGTGCCAGCTCACCTCAGGGGCAGACTGAAGCTTTCTTT.

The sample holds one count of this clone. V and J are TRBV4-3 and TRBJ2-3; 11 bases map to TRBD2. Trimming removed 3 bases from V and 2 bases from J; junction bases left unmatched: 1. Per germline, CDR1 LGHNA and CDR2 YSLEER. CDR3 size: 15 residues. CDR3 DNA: TGCGCCAGCAGCCAGGGACTAGCGGTCACAGATACGCAGTATTTT. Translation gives CASSQGLAVTDTQYF.

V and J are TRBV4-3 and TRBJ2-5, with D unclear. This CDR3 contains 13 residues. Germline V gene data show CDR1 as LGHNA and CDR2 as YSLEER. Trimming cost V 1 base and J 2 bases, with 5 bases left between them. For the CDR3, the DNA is TGCGCCAGCAGCCAAGCCAATCAAGAGACCCAGTACTTC. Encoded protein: CASSQANQETQYF.

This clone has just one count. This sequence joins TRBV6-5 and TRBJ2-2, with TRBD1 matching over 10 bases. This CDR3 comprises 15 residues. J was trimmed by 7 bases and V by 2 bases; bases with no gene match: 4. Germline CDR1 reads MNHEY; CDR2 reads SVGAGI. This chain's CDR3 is CASSYGRDRGGELFF. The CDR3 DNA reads TGTGCCAGCAGTTACGGCCGGGACAGGGGCGGGGAGCTGTTTTTT.

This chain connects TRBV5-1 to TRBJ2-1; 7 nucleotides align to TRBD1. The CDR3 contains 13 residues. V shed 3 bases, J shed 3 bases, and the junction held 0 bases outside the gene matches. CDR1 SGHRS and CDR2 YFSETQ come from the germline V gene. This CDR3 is CASSWDSYNEQFF. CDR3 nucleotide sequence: TGCGCCAGCAGCTGGGACAGCTACAATGAGCAGTTCTTC.

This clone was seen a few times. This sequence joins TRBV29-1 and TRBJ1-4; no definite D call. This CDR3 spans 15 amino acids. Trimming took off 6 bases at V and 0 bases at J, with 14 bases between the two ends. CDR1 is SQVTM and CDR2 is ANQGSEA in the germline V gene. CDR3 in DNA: TGCAGCGTGACGCCCCCGGAGGCAACTAATGAAAAACTGTTTTTT. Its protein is CSVTPPEATNEKLFF.

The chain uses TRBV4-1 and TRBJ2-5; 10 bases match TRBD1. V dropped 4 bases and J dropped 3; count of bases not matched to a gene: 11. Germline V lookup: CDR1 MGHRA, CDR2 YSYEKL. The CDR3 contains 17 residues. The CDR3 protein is CASSRGMTGTGEETQYF. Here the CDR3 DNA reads TGCGCCAGCAGCCGAGGGATGACCGGGACAGGGGAAGAGACCCAGTACTTC.

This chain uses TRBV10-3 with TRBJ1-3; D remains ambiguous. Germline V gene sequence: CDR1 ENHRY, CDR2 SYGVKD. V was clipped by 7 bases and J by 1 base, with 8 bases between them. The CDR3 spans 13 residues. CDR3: CAITSQSGNTIYF. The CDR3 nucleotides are TGTGCCATCACCAGTCAATCTGGAAACACCATATATTTT.

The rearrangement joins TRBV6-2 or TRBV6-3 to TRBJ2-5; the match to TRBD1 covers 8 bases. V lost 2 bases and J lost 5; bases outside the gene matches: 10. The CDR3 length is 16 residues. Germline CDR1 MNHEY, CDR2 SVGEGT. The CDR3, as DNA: TGTGCCAGCAGTTACCTCGGACAGGGTCTTGGGGAGACCCAGTACTTC. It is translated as CASSYLGQGLGETQYF.

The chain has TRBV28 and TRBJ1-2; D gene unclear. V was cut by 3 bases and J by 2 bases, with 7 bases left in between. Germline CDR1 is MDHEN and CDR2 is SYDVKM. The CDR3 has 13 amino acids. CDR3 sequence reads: CASSFIGNYGYTF. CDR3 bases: TGTGCCAGCAGTTTCATCGGGAACTATGGCTACACCTTC.

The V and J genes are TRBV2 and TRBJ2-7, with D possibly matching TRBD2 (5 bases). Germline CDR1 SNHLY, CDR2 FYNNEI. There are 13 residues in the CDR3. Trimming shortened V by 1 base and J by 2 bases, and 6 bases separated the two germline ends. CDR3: CASSEGTAYEQYF. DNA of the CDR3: TGTGCCAGCAGTGAAGGGACTGCCTACGAGCAGTACTTC.

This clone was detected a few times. The CDR3 sequence is CASSPLRAQETQYF. In DNA form, the CDR3 reads TGTGCCAGCAGCCCCTTGCGGGCACAAGAGACCCAGTACTTC. This chain uses TRBV13 with TRBJ2-5, with TRBD2 as a possible D gene (5 bases). V lost 5 bases and J lost 2, with 12 bases in between. CDR3 length: 14 amino acids. Germline V CDR1 and CDR2: PRHDT, FYEKMQ (reference sequence). The full variable domain, its missing parts supplied by reference TRBV13 and TRBJ2-5, is AAGVIQSPRHLIKEKRETATLKCYPIPRHDTVYWYQQGPGQDPQFLISFYEKMQSDKGSIPDRFSAQQFSDYHSELNMSSLELGDSALYFCASSPLRAQETQYFGPGTRLLVL.

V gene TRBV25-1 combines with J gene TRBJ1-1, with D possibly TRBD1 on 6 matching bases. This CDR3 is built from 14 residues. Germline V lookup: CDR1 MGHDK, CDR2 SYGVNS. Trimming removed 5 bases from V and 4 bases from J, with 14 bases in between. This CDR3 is CASSSRGGITEAFF. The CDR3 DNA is TGTGCCAGCAGTTCCCGAGGGGGTATCACTGAAGCTTTCTTT.

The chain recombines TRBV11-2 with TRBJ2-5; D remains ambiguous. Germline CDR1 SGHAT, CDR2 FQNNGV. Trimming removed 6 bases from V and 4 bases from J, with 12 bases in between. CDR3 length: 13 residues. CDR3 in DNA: TGTGCCAGCAGACTATACCCCTCAGAGACCCAGTACTTC. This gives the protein CASRLYPSETQYF.

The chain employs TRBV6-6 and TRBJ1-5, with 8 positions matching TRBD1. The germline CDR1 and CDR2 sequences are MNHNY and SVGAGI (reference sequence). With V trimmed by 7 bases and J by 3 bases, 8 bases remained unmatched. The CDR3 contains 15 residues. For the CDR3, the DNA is TGTGCCAGCACCCGACAGGGGCGAAACAATCAGCCCCAGCATTTT. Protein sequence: CASTRQGRNNQPQHF.

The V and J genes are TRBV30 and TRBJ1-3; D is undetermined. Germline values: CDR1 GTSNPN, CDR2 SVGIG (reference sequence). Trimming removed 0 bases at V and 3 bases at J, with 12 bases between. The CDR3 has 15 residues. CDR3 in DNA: TGTGCCTGGAGTGTACTAGGGAATCTTGGAAACACCATATATTTT. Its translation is CAWSVLGNLGNTIYF.

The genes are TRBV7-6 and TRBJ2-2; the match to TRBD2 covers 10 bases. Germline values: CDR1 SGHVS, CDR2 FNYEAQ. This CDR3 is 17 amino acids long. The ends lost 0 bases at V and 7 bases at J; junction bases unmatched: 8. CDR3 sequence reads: CASSLALSGRAGGELFF. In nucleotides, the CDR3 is TGTGCCAGCAGCTTAGCGCTCAGCGGGAGGGCCGGCGGGGAGCTGTTTTTT.

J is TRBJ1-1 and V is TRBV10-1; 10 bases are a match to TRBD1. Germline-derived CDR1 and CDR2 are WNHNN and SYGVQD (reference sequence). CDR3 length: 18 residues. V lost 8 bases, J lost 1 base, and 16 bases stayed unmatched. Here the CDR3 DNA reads TGCGCCAGCCTCACCGACTCCCGGGACAGGGGATGGAACACTGAAGCTTTCTTT. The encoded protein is CASLTDSRDRGWNTEAFF.

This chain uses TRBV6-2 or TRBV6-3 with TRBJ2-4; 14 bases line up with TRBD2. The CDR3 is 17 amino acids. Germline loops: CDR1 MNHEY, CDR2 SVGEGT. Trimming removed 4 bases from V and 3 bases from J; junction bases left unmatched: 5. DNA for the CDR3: TGTGCCAGCAGTTTAGGACTAGCGGGGGGCTTCAAAAACATTCAGTACTTC. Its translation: CASSLGLAGGFKNIQYF.